What follows describes a single T cell receptor beta chain. Its specific antigen is unknown. No base quality values were provided; no much bigger clone lies one nucleotide off. This specimen belongs to a study of shared clonotypes between healthy human individuals (dated by TCRdb to about 2020). About the study as a whole: The cohort included three men and a couple of women between 18 and 49 years of age. Blood TCR repertoires of roughly five healthy adults were deeply sequenced to estimate repertoire size and the extent of clonotype sharing between individuals. For each donor, three plates each were used for CD4 naive and CD4 memory, two plates were used for CD8 naive, and one plate was used for CD8 memory. Per donor, leukapheresis produced somewhere between about 0.8 and 9 billion PBMCs. To increase sequencing depth and limit assay-specific biases, different laboratories used diverse techniques to prepare libraries and sequence TCR repertoires. The research as a whole found: Incomplete sequencing was indicated by rarefaction of sorted-subset datasets, despite the large sequencing depth. Pairwise subsampling indicated that sequencing depth was expected to affect the degree of clonotype sharing among donors. Estimated clonotype richness was generally larger for naive than for memory subsets. Sampling was limited to blood, and TCR repertoires in tissue likely differ from TCR repertoires in blood. The small number of donors limited the genetic and exposure-history diversity represented. Compared with non-shared clonotypes, clonotypes shared by all four sorted-subset donors had higher generation probabilities. Approximately 4.8% of naive CD4, 3.5% of naive CD8, roughly 2.4% of memory CD4, and 0.35% to 0.5% of memory CD8 clonotypes were shared across four donors.

CD8 naive samples were CD45RO-negative cells positively selected for CCR7, giving a CD45RA+CCR7+ population that excluded TemRA cells. Healthy HIV-negative adults with no recently reported acute infections or vaccinations were included as donors. Every donor was a Caucasian adult living in Nashville, Tennessee, USA. Blood was obtained by leukapheresis, after which PBMCs were separated by Ficoll-Histopaque density gradient centrifugation and cryopreserved in liquid nitrogen vapor phase. Purity and quantity of every magnetically sorted T cell population were checked by analytical flow cytometry. From each sorted fraction, genomic DNA was isolated and quantified by UV absorbance on a Nanodrop 2000c. TCR CDR3 regions were amplified from genomic DNA by multiplex PCR using the deep immunoSEQ assay. Extracted genomic DNA from each cell subset was distributed evenly across all wells of several immunoSEQ 96-well plates, and each plate was treated as a replicate. For sorted subsets, approximately 190 ng of genomic DNA, equivalent to 25,000 to 35,000 T cell genomes, went into each replicate PCR. Purified libraries were measured with a Qubit 3.0 fluorometer, size-checked on a Bioanalyzer 2100, and measured again with the KAPA Library Quantification kit. Each immunoSEQ 96-well plate was sequenced on its own single-read 150-cycle Illumina NextSeq 550 flow cell. As for the original processing: Because the immunoSEQ output held only junctional sequences and lacked quality scores, the filtering could not match the filtering applied to full-length reads. To assign V/J genes and CDR3, sequences were annotated using PyIR, a Python wrapper for IgBLAST v1.9, with IMGT germline references. Any read was removed if the V/J assignment was weak (E-value above 1e-6), the CDR3 was missing, or the read contained stop codons, out-of-frame junctions, or ambiguous translated residues. V3J clonotypes were defined by identical inferred V gene, J gene, and CDR3 amino acid sequence. To compute the percentage overlap between repertoires, the number of shared unique clonotypes was divided by the size of the smaller repertoire. RTK rarefaction, the Chao1 estimator, and Recon v2.1 estimates of unobserved clonotypes were used to assess repertoire richness. OLGA was used to compute generation probabilities for all TCRbeta clonotypes that the gDNA method yielded from a handful of donors. TCRdb mirrors the immuneACCESS table, restricted to in-frame sequences. Some clones are absent from its copies; in checked studies, under half trace to an unresolved V gene, and the reason for the others is unknown. The DNA was the basis for D and trimming; V, J and clone size are from that table. The sample includes 2 million to 2.5 million clones, with about 92% observed a single time. The ten largest clones capture about 1.5% of the sample.

Source material: naive CD8+ T cells from PBMCs. Sample cell subset or site, as interpreted from the label and publication: CD45RA+CCR7+. This TCR was recovered from a man between 18 and 35 years old in good health. Some clones in this sample may be carry-over from other donors' samples.

The base sequence is TGTGCCAGCAGCTTAGGCAGACAGGGAGGTCGGAACACTGAAGCTTTCTTT. Its translation reads: CASSLGRQGGRNTEAFF. The rearrangement joined TRBV7-3 to TRBJ1-1; 7 middle bases align to TRBD1. CDR1 is given as SGHTA and CDR2 as FQGTGA, both from the germline V gene. Trimming takes 2 bases off V and 1 base off J; junction bases not matched to a gene: 10. The CDR3 contains 17 residues, cysteine and phenylalanine counted. Only CDR3 DNA is held: 51 bases, read in frame from base 1.